The clone carrying this TCR beta chain was observed a few times. Its antigen is undetermined. These data come from a study of T cell responses to AZD1222 COVID-19 vaccine. Study-level results: Baseline seropositivity characterized only six AZD1222 recipients. Repertoires were obtained solely post-peak T cell response. Donors were chiefly white British, with a greater number of females, and clonal diversity was perhaps underestimated.

Sequencing was performed with immunoSEQ multiplex PCR; in TCRdb, only in-frame clones are kept and a portion is missing. Of about 200,000 clones listed, 85% to 95% are singletons. Germline CDR1 and CDR2: SGDLS and YYNGEE. With 0 bases removed from V and 3 bases from J, the gap between germline ends came to 6 bases. The CDR3 covers 14 residues. Sequencing was performed on peripheral blood, taken on day 0 of MenACWY control vaccination. The chain is built from TRBV9 and TRBJ1-4; D gene unclear. The receptor was isolated from an adult in good health. In DNA, the CDR3 is TGTGCCAGCAGCGTAGGTGCAGCTAATGAAAAACTGTTTTTT. Protein: CASSVGAANEKLFF.